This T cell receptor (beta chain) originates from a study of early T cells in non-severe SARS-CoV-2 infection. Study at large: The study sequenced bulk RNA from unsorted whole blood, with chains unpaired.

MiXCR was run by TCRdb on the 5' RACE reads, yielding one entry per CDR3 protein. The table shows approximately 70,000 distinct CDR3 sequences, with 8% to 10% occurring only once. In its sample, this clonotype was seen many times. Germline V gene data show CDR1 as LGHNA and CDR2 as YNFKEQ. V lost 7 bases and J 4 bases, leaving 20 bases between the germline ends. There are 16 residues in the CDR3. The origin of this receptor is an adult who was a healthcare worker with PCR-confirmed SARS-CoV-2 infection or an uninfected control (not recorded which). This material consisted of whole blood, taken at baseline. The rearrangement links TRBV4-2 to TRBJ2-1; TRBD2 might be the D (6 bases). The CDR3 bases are TGTGCCAGCACCTCGGCTCGGGACTCTTCATACAATGAGCAGTTCTTC. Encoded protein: CASTSARDSSYNEQFF.